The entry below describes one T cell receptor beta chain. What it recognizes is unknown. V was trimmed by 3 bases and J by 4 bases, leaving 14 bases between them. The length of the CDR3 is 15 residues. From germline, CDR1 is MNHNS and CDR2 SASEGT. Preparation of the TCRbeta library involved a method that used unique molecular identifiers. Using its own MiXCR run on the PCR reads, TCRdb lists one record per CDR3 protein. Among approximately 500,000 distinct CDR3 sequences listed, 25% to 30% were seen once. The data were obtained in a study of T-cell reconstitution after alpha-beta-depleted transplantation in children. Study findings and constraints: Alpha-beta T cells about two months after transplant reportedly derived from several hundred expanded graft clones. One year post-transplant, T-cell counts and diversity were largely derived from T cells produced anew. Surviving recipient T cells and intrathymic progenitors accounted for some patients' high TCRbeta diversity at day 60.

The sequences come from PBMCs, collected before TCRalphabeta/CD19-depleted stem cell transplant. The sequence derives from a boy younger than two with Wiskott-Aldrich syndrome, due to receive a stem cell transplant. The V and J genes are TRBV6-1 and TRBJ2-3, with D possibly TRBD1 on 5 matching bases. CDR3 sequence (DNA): TGTGCCAGCAGTGACAGTTCGTGGGGCGCAGATACGCAGTATTTT. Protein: CASSDSSWGADTQYF.